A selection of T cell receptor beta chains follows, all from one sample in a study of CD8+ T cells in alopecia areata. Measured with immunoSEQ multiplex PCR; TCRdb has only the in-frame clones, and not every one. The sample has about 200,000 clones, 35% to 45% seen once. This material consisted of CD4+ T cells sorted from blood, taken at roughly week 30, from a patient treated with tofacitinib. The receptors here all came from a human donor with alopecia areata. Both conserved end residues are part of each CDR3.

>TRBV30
CAWSRQDNTIYF
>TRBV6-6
CASSYSRGRSAYEQYF
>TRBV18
CASSPPLQGGTGELFF
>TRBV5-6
CASSDKPGTLKLFF
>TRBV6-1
CASSEEDRGYGYTF
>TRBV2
CASSETGSTGELFF
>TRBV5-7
CASSLAPRQSYGYTF
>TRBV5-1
CASSLWDRSSGANVLTF
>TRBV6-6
CASGGQGMNTEAFF
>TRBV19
CASSWSSYNSPLHF
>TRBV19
CASSLRDRGRGYTF
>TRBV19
CASTPLAGLAKNIQYF
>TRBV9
CASSQKRESPYNEQFF
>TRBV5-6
CASSRTKTGAGELFF
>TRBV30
CAWGVFDEAFF
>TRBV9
CASSTTGVNEKLFF
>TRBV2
CASTEPPGGTEAFF
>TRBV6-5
CASRRVIQGYEQYF
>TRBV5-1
CASSGLQGNYGYTF
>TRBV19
CASSTPGLAENYNEQFF
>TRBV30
CAWSYDRVVNTEAFF
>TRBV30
CAWSAPGGNIQYF
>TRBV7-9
CASSRGSGTANTEAFF
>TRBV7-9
CASRRNRDRAFF
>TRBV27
CASSLSWGDTQYF
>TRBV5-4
CASSYQTRSNYGYTF